This T cell receptor beta chain is drawn from a study of cytomegalovirus exposure and HLA in healthy donors. PCR involved 60 Vbeta and 13 Jbeta primers. Sequenced by immunoSEQ multiplex PCR; TCRdb stores in-frame clones only, minus some. The profile shows roughly 180,000 clones, 78% of them singletons. A remark on this clone: The antigen is unknown.

Whole-study findings and limits: Roughly uniform sequencing depth across donors was assumed, possibly incorrectly. Later analysis demonstrated an association between a missense DCLRE1C variant and TCR beta V- and J-gene trimming.

The sequenced sample was PBMCs. The receptor was derived from a female donor in good health and CMV-seronegative.

CDR3 in amino acids: CSARGLETQYF. In DNA, the CDR3 is TGCAGTGCCCGGGGATTGGAGACCCAGTACTTC. This chain links TRBV20-1 with TRBJ2-5; tentative D call: TRBD2 (5 bases). Germline CDR1 reads DFQATT; CDR2 reads SNEGSKA (reference sequence). The CDR3 runs 11 residues. V was cut by 6 bases and J by 5 bases, with 10 bases left in between.